The sequence of this T cell receptor beta chain was determined in a study of beta chain features in type 1 diabetes. Study details: Patient and healthy donor groups were alike in age, gender and cell yields.

As every portion of the isolated RNA was reverse transcribed, the sequencing read expressed TCRB transcripts. Clones were sequenced by immunoSEQ multiplex PCR, and TCRdb holds only the in-frame ones, with some missing. The table includes some 220,000 clones, 9.5% to 13% detected once. CD4+ cells of the naive, central memory, regulatory and stem cell-like memory types were sorted via CD45RO/CCR7/CD25/CD127/CD95/CD27. Germline-derived CDR1 and CDR2 are GTSNPN and SVGIG (reference sequence). The V and J ends lost 4 bases and 10 bases respectively, with 10 bases between them. The CDR3 has 11 amino acids.

This chain connects TRBV30 to TRBJ1-4; D not resolved. This receptor was obtained from a man between 18 and 35 years old in good health. The specimen was central memory CD4+ T cells from blood. The CDR3 here is CAWKLYGKLFF. CDR3 in DNA: TGTGCCTGGAAATTGTATGGAAAACTGTTTTTT.